These T cell receptor beta chains were read from a single sample in a study of shared clonotypes between healthy human individuals. Some clones are missing from TCRdb's copy, which holds only in-frame ones; the method was immunoSEQ multiplex PCR. Counted here are about 590,000 clones, about 95% occurring once; the ten biggest clones make up less than 0.13%. Sample: naive CD8+ T cells sorted from blood. Receptors were obtained from a woman aged 25 to 39 in good health. Both conserved end residues are part of each CDR3. The D gene is left open where the match is weak. The size of a clone is reported for some rows only, either as once, few or many, or as a class for expanded clones.

abundance	d_gene	v_gene	j_gene	CDR3nt	CDR3aa
-	TRBD2	TRBV2	TRBJ2-7	TGTGCCAGCAGAGGAACTAGCGGGAGCTACGAGCAGTACTTC	CASRGTSGSYEQYF
-	-	TRBV5-1	TRBJ1-1	TGCGCCAGCAGCTTCACAGGCGGAGAAGCTTTCTTT	CASSFTGGEAFF
-	-	TRBV2	TRBJ2-6	TGTGCCAGCAGAGGCCTCTCTGGGGCCAACGTCCTGACTTTC	CASRGLSGANVLTF
-	-	TRBV5-1	TRBJ2-3	TGCGCCAGCACGCTGCGGGGTACGCAGTATTTT	CASTLRGTQYF
-	TRBD1	TRBV15	TRBJ1-5	TGTGCCACCAGCAGAGACTGGACAGGTAATCAGCCCCAGCATTTT	CATSRDWTGNQPQHF
-	-	TRBV27	TRBJ2-5	TGTGCCAGCAGTTTAGTGGGTTCCCAAGAGACCCAGTACTTC	CASSLVGSQETQYF
once	-	TRBV5-6	TRBJ2-6	TGTGCCAGCAGCTTGGGAGCCCGTCGAACCTCTGGGGCCAACGTCCTGACTTTC	CASSLGARRTSGANVLTF
once	TRBD2	TRBV10-3	TRBJ2-7	TGTGCCATCAGTGACTGGTCTAGCGGCTCCTACGAGCAGTACTTC	CAISDWSSGSYEQYF
-	TRBD1	TRBV29-1	TRBJ1-5	TGCAGCGTCGGGACAGGGGTCAATCAGCCCCAGCATTTT	CSVGTGVNQPQHF
-	-	TRBV6-5	TRBJ1-2	TGTGCCAGCAGTTACTTGCCTGGGGTTACGGACTATGGCTACACCTTC	CASSYLPGVTDYGYTF
-	-	TRBV7-2	TRBJ2-3	TGTGCCAGCAGCTTAGTCCCTTCGGAGTCAACAGATACGCAGTATTTT	CASSLVPSESTDTQYF
-	TRBD2	TRBV7-8	TRBJ2-2	TGTGCCAGCAGCTTATATCGGGAGCGGGAGGGCACCGGGGAGCTGTTTTTT	CASSLYREREGTGELFF
-	-	TRBV11-2	TRBJ2-7	TGTGCCAGCAGCTTAGGGTTTAGCGGAACCTACGAGCAGTACTTC	CASSLGFSGTYEQYF
-	-	TRBV7-2	TRBJ1-2	TGTGCCACCCCGCCCGGGAGGAACTATGGCTACACCTTC	CATPPGRNYGYTF
-	-	TRBV28	TRBJ1-5	TGTGCCAGCAGTTTATCCAGCAATCAGCCCCAGCATTTT	CASSLSSNQPQHF
once	-	TRBV5-1	TRBJ2-1	TGCGCCAGCAGCTCCCGGGACGGACCACCCAATGAGCAGTTCTTC	CASSSRDGPPNEQFF
-	-	TRBV9	TRBJ2-7	TGTGCCAGCAGCGTAGAGGGACTGAACACCTACGAGCAGTACTTC	CASSVEGLNTYEQYF
-	-	TRBV5-1	TRBJ1-3	TGCGCCAGCAGGAGCGAACACTACTCTGGAAACACCATATATTTT	CASRSEHYSGNTIYF
-	-	TRBV19	TRBJ2-3	TGTGCCAGTAGTATAGGCCCTTCAGGGAGTAGTCGGACAGATACGCAGTATTTT	CASSIGPSGSSRTDTQYF
-	TRBD2	TRBV28	TRBJ2-1	TGTGCCAGCAGCACTAGCGTAAATGAGCAGTTCTTC	CASSTSVNEQFF
-	-	TRBV25-1	TRBJ2-5	TGTGCCAGCAGTGATCGCGAAATCCAAGAGACCCAGTACTTC	CASSDREIQETQYF
-	TRBD2	TRBV4-1	TRBJ2-7	TGCGCCAGCAGCCCAGGGCGAGCTAGCGGTTCCTACGAGCAGTACTTC	CASSPGRASGSYEQYF
-	-	TRBV13	TRBJ2-2	TGTGCCAGCAGCACGACCCAGGGCGGGGAGCTGTTTTTT	CASSTTQGGELFF
-	-	TRBV29-1	TRBJ2-3	TGCAGCGTTGAAGGCCACCCACATCCCGCAGATACGCAGTATTTT	CSVEGHPHPADTQYF
-	-	TRBV7-7	TRBJ2-7	TGTGCCAGCAGCTTCGGCGCGGCCTACGAGCAGTACTTC	CASSFGAAYEQYF
-	-	TRBV4-1	TRBJ2-5	TGCGCCAGCAGTCCTGGGTCGGGACACCAAGAGACCCAGTACTTC	CASSPGSGHQETQYF
-	TRBD1	TRBV13	TRBJ1-2	TGTGCCAGCAGCTTAGGGGGACAGGGATATGGCTACACCTTC	CASSLGGQGYGYTF
-	-	TRBV7-8	TRBJ2-3	TGTGCCAGCAGCGCTATTGGAGATACGCAGTATTTT	CASSAIGDTQYF
-	-	TRBV5-4	TRBJ2-7	TGTGCCAGCAGCCCCTCCCGGGACCGCCAGTACTTC	CASSPSRDRQYF
-	TRBD2	TRBV6-5	TRBJ2-7	TGTGCCAGCAGTTTCACGAGACTAGCGGGTTTATCCGAGCAGTACTTC	CASSFTRLAGLSEQYF
-	-	TRBV2	TRBJ2-5	TGTGCCAGTCACCGTATGGGGCAGGGGGAGACCCAGTACTTC	CASHRMGQGETQYF
-	-	TRBV5-5	TRBJ2-1	TGTGCCAGCAGCTTATCTTTGGGAAGGGGAGCAAGCTCCTACAATGAGCAGTTCTTC	CASSLSLGRGASSYNEQFF
-	-	TRBV28	TRBJ2-5	TGTGCCAGCAGTTTGAGTAGCCAAGAGACCCAGTACTTC	CASSLSSQETQYF
-	-	TRBV5-6	TRBJ2-7	TGTGCCAGCAGTTCCATTCCCCCGAACCCAACCTACGAGCAGTACTTC	CASSSIPPNPTYEQYF